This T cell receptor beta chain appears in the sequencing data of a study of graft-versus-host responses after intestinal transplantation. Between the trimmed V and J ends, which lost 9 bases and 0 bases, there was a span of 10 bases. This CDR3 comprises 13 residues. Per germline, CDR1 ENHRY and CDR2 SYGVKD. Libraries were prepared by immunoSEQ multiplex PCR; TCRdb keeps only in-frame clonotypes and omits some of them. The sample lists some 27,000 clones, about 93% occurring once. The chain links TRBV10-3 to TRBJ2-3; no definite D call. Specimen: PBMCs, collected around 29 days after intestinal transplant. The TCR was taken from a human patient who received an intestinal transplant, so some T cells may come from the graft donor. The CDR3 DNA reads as TGTGCCATTTCAGGCATCAGCACAGATACGCAGTATTTT. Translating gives CAISGISTDTQYF.